This TCR beta chain originates from a study of shared clonotypes between healthy human individuals. For the study at large: Per-donor plates numbered three CD4 naive, three CD4 memory, two CD8 naive and one CD8 memory.

In replicate PCRs of sorted subsets, roughly 200 ng DNA, roughly 31,000 T cell genomes, was used. As originally analysed: There were no quality scores in the junction-only immunoSEQ sequences, so filtering differed. Using immunoSEQ multiplex PCR, the repertoire was profiled, and TCRdb retains in-frame clones only, with some absent. The V and J calls and the clone size are those of that table, but D and trimming were determined from the DNA. The table shows around 650,000 clones, with approximately 96% occurring only once. Naive CD8 isolation took CD45RO-negative cells positively selected for CCR7 and excluded terminally differentiated effector memory CD45RA+ cells. The V end was cut by 2 bases, the J end by 3 bases, with 8 bases between. The CDR3 extends over 14 amino acids. CDR1 and CDR2 from the germline V gene are MNHEY and SMNVEV (reference sequence). In the case of this clone: Antigen: not known.

Findings of the study overall: Approximately 5.3% was the fraction of naive CD4 clonotypes found shared across several donors.

Material: naive CD8+ T cells sorted from blood. The rearrangement uses TRBV27 and TRBJ1-5; D perhaps matches TRBD1 (5 bases). This receptor was taken from a woman aged 25 to 39 in good health. The CDR3 is CASSLAGINQPQHF. DNA for the CDR3: TGTGCCAGCAGTTTAGCAGGGATCAATCAGCCCCAGCATTTT.